The 26 T cell receptor beta chains given below trace back to one sample, sequenced in a study of blood T cell repertoires in COVID-19 (dated by TCRdb to 2019 to 2021). The library was obtained by the immunoSEQ multiplex PCR assay. Held by TCRdb, this immuneACCESS table contains in-frame sequences only and omits some clones. Under half of the omission traces to an unresolved V gene where checked; the cause of the rest is unknown. The sample records 350,000 to 450,000 clones, about nine tenths of which are singletons. The ten largest clones take up 1.7% of the sample. Sequencing was performed on PBMCs or T cells enriched from blood (not recorded which). The receptors here all came from a woman aged 25-40 years who had recovered from COVID-19.

This rearrangement joins TRBV7-9 to TRBJ1-5; possible D gene TRBD1, 5 bases. Germline lookup yields CDR1 SEHNR and CDR2 FQNEAQ (reference sequence). CDR3 size: 15 residues. Trimming shortened V by 5 bases and J by 0 bases, and 11 bases separated the two germline ends. CDR3 region: CASSLDTYSNQPQHF. DNA of the CDR3: TGTGCCAGCAGCCTGGACACTTATAGCAATCAGCCCCAGCATTTT.

The V and J genes are TRBV6-2 or TRBV6-3 and TRBJ2-7, with 8 bases aligning to TRBD1. This CDR3 is built from 14 residues. CDR1 is MNHEY and CDR2 is SVGEGT in the germline V gene. With 5 bases clipped from V and 3 bases from J, the junction kept 6 bases outside the gene matches. The CDR3 bases are TGTGCCAGCAGTCCGGGACAGGCCTACTACGAGCAGTACTTC. Translating gives CASSPGQAYYEQYF.

V gene TRBV7-8 combines with J gene TRBJ2-1; the match to TRBD2 covers 8 bases. The CDR3 loop spans 16 amino acids. The ends lost 2 bases at V and 6 bases at J; junction bases unmatched: 9. In germline, CDR1 is SGHVS, CDR2 FQNEAQ. The CDR3 nucleotides read TGTGCCAGCAGCTTACGGGGTAGCGGGGATGGCAATGAGCAGTTCTTC. Protein: CASSLRGSGDGNEQFF.

The V call is TRBV6-5, the J call TRBJ1-1; 7 positions match TRBD1. There are 13 residues in the CDR3. V was pared by 0 bases and J by 10 bases, with 5 bases of the junction left unmatched. Germline CDR1 is MNHEY and CDR2 is SVGAGI. CDR3 nucleotide sequence: TGTGCCAGCAGTTACTCAGGGGGCTCAGGAGCTTTCTTT. Its translation: CASSYSGGSGAFF.

The V gene is TRBV9, the J gene TRBJ2-1; 8 bases match TRBD2. Losses at the gene ends were 2 bases for V and 3 bases for J; bases not matched to a gene: 4. Germline CDR1 SGDLS, CDR2 YYNGEE. This CDR3 region has 15 residues. This CDR3 is CASSVGREVYNEQFF. Written as DNA, the CDR3 is TGTGCCAGCAGCGTGGGGCGGGAGGTCTACAATGAGCAGTTCTTC.

This chain connects TRBV28 to TRBJ2-7; a weak D match, TRBD2 (6 bases). Trimming shortened V by 4 bases and J by 3 bases, and 7 bases separated the two germline ends. The germline V gene encodes CDR1 MDHEN and CDR2 SYDVKM. The CDR3 sequence is 12 residues long. CDR3 loop: CASSSGVYEQYF. The CDR3 DNA follows: TGTGCCAGCAGTTCGGGAGTCTACGAGCAGTACTTC. Complete variable domain (other parts from reference TRBV28 and TRBJ2-7): DVKVTQSSRYLVKRTGEKVFLECVQDMDHENMFWYRQDPGLGLRLIYFSYDVKMKEKGDIPEGYSVSREKKERFSLILESASTNQTSMYLCASSSGVYEQYFGPGTRLTVT.

The rearrangement joins TRBV6-6 to TRBJ2-2; D might be TRBD2 (5 bases). Germline assignment: CDR1 MNHNY and CDR2 SVGAGI (reference sequence). This CDR3 is built from 13 residues. Trimming left V 9 bases short and J 4 bases short, with 12 bases between. The CDR3 sequence is CASWSEGTGELFF. The CDR3 DNA sequence: TGTGCCAGTTGGAGCGAGGGCACCGGGGAGCTGTTTTTT.

This clone was seen a single time. The V gene is TRBV21-1, the J gene TRBJ1-3; the table's D call of TRBD1 was not tested on the DNA. TRBV21-1 is marked as a pseudogene. There are 15 residues in the CDR3. CDR3 sequence: CASTGDTQGGNTIYF. The CDR3 coding sequence is TGTGCCAGCACCGGGGACACCCAGGGAGGAAACACCATATATTTT.

The CDR3 reads CASSLVRGQEAFF. The DNA of the CDR3 is TGTGCCAGCAGCTTAGTTAGGGGACAGGAAGCTTTCTTT. The chain recombines TRBV7-9 with TRBJ1-1; 7 nucleotides align to TRBD1. This CDR3 has 13 residues. Germline values: CDR1 SEHNR, CDR2 FQNEAQ (reference sequence). Trimming at V came to 1 base and at J to 8 bases, leaving 4 bases not matched to a gene.

The V call is TRBV6-5, the J call TRBJ2-5; tentatively, D is TRBD1 (6 bases). CDR3 length: 15 residues. Trimming cost V 3 bases and J 1 base, with 12 bases left between them. Germline CDR1 and CDR2: MNHEY and SVGAGI. The CDR3 loop reads CASSYAGTSQETQYF. The CDR3 bases are TGTGCCAGCAGTTATGCCGGGACATCCCAAGAGACCCAGTACTTC.

The J gene is TRBJ2-1, the V gene TRBV7-2; 10 bases line up with TRBD2. J was trimmed by 8 bases and V by 6 bases; bases with no gene match: 7. This CDR3 spans 14 amino acids. Per germline, CDR1 SGHTA and CDR2 FQGNSA. CDR3 sequence reads: CASSTTSGLDEQFF. In DNA form, the CDR3 reads TGTGCCAGCAGTACGACTAGCGGGCTGGATGAGCAGTTCTTC.

A few counts support this clone. The rearrangement joins TRBV12-5 to TRBJ1-5, with D uncertain. The CDR3 contains 15 residues. Trimming stripped 7 bases from V and 0 bases from J, with 13 bases between. The germline gives CDR1 LGHNT, CDR2 FRNRAP. CDR3 in DNA: TGTGCTAGTGCCACCAGCGATTATAGCAATCAGCCCCAGCATTTT. Amino acids: CASATSDYSNQPQHF.

The chain joins TRBV6-5 to TRBJ2-3, with TRBD1 identical over 9 bases. The V gene's germline CDR1 is MNHEY and CDR2 SVGAGI. V shed 6 bases and J 2 bases; nucleotides not matched to a gene: 6. This CDR3 spans 15 amino acids. The CDR3 loop reads CASSPTGGFTDTQYF. The CDR3 DNA reads TGTGCCAGCAGCCCGACAGGGGGGTTCACAGATACGCAGTATTTT.

The chain carries TRBV6-5 and TRBJ1-1; 9 nucleotides line up with TRBD1. The CDR3 consists of 14 residues. The V segment lost 6 bases and the J segment 2 bases; nucleotides outside the gene matches: 4. Germline V gene sequence: CDR1 MNHEY, CDR2 SVGAGI. The CDR3: CASRRTGDNTEAFF. CDR3 bases: TGTGCCAGCAGGCGGACAGGGGATAACACTGAAGCTTTCTTT.

The chain carries TRBV3-1 (or the pseudogene TRBV3-2) and TRBJ1-1; D is unresolved. The CDR3 is 15 amino acids. Trimming took 0 bases from V and 6 from J, leaving 14 bases between them. Germline loops: CDR1 LGHDT, CDR2 YNNKEL (reference sequence). Here the CDR3 DNA reads TGTGCCAGCAGCCAAGATAGTACCCTGAGGGCTGAAGCTTTCTTT. Translating gives CASSQDSTLRAEAFF.

This chain uses TRBV24-1 with TRBJ1-3; D is unresolved. CDR3 length: 14 residues. V lost 4 bases and J lost 4, with 10 bases in between. The germline V gene encodes CDR1 KGHDR and CDR2 SFDVKD. The CDR3 region is CATSDDGLGNTIYF. DNA of the CDR3: TGTGCCACCAGTGACGACGGACTGGGAAACACCATATATTTT.

The rearrangement uses TRBV25-1 and TRBJ2-2; TRBD2 matches at 10 bases. V shed 4 bases, J shed 7 bases, and the junction held 9 bases outside the gene matches. This CDR3 has 16 residues. Looked up from germline, CDR1 is MGHDK and CDR2 is SYGVNS. CDR3 residues: CASSGFSGRRYGELFF. In nucleotides, the CDR3 is TGTGCCAGCAGTGGATTTAGCGGGAGGCGATACGGGGAGCTGTTTTTT.

The DNA for the CDR3 is TGTGCCAGTAGTCCAGGGGTTGGAGACTATGGCTACACCTTC. Translated, it gives CASSPGVGDYGYTF. The rearrangement uses TRBV19 and TRBJ1-2; D perhaps matches TRBD1 (6 bases). The germline gives CDR1 LNHDA, CDR2 SQIVND (reference sequence). CDR3 size: 14 residues. V lost 5 bases and J 3 bases, leaving 13 bases between the germline ends.

The chain has TRBV3-1 (or the pseudogene TRBV3-2) and TRBJ2-7, with 7 bases identical to TRBD2. V lost 1 base, J lost 5 bases, and 8 bases stayed unmatched. CDR3 length: 15 residues. From germline, CDR1 is LGHDT and CDR2 YNNKEL (reference sequence). The CDR3 spells CASSQALLAANEQYF. The DNA of the CDR3 is TGTGCCAGCAGCCAAGCTCTGCTAGCGGCGAACGAGCAGTACTTC.

This sequence joins TRBV5-4 and TRBJ2-7; TRBD1 matches 8 bases. This CDR3 is built from 16 residues. Germline CDR1 reads SGHNT; CDR2 reads YYREEE (reference sequence). The V segment lost 0 bases and the J segment 2 bases; nucleotides outside the gene matches: 7. Here the CDR3 reads CASSLGGQGATYEQYF. Here the CDR3 DNA reads TGTGCCAGCAGCTTGGGCGGACAGGGCGCTACCTACGAGCAGTACTTC.

The chain recombines TRBV3-1 (or the pseudogene TRBV3-2) with TRBJ1-2, with D uncertain. Trimming took off 0 bases at V and 6 bases at J, with 5 bases between the two ends. CDR3 length equals 12 residues. Germline lookup yields CDR1 LGHDT and CDR2 YNNKEL (reference sequence). The CDR3 region has the DNA TGTGCCAGCAGCCAAGATTTTAATGGCTACACCTTC. It specifies CASSQDFNGYTF.

The chain employs TRBV13 and TRBJ1-2, with D maybe TRBD1 (5 bases). The length of the CDR3 is 15 residues. Trimming removed 1 base from V and 2 bases from J, with 11 bases in between. CDR1 PRHDT and CDR2 FYEKMQ come from the germline V gene (reference sequence). The chain's CDR3 is CASSLEPGMNYGYTF. CDR3 nucleotide sequence: TGTGCCAGCAGCTTAGAACCAGGGATGAACTATGGCTACACCTTC.

In its sample, this clone was seen once. This chain uses TRBV6-5 with TRBJ1-2; the D is unclear. CDR1 and CDR2 (germline): MNHEY, SVGAGI. V lost 5 bases to trimming and J lost 3 bases, with 10 bases between them. The CDR3 runs to 13 residues. CDR3 region: CASSRGGDYGYTF. The CDR3 DNA reads TGTGCCAGCAGTCGGGGTGGGGACTATGGCTACACCTTC.

The chain carries TRBV5-1 and TRBJ2-1; 9 bases match TRBD2. Germline CDR1 is SGHRS and CDR2 is YFSETQ. This CDR3 contains 14 residues. V trimming: 4 bases; J trimming: 5 bases; junction bases outside the gene matches: 4. CDR3 amino acids: CASSLRTSDNEQFF. In nucleotides, the CDR3 is TGCGCCAGCAGCCTCCGGACTAGCGACAATGAGCAGTTCTTC.

The chain uses TRBV10-3 and TRBJ2-3; 7 bases agree with TRBD1. V was clipped by 10 bases and J by 0 bases; unmatched bases: 13. In germline, CDR1 is ENHRY, CDR2 SYGVKD. This CDR3 has 16 amino acids. The CDR3 DNA follows: TGTGCCACAAGGGGGCAGGGAAACACTAGCACAGATACGCAGTATTTT. Protein: CATRGQGNTSTDTQYF.

The chain couples TRBV6-1 to TRBJ2-1; 7 nucleotides line up with TRBD1. The V gene's germline CDR1 is MNHNS and CDR2 SASEGT. V lost 4 bases to trimming and J lost 4 bases; unmatched junction nucleotides: 4. The CDR3 consists of 14 residues. The CDR3 sequence is CASSVGQLYNEQFF. In nucleotides, the CDR3 is TGTGCCAGCAGTGTGGGACAGTTATACAATGAGCAGTTCTTC.